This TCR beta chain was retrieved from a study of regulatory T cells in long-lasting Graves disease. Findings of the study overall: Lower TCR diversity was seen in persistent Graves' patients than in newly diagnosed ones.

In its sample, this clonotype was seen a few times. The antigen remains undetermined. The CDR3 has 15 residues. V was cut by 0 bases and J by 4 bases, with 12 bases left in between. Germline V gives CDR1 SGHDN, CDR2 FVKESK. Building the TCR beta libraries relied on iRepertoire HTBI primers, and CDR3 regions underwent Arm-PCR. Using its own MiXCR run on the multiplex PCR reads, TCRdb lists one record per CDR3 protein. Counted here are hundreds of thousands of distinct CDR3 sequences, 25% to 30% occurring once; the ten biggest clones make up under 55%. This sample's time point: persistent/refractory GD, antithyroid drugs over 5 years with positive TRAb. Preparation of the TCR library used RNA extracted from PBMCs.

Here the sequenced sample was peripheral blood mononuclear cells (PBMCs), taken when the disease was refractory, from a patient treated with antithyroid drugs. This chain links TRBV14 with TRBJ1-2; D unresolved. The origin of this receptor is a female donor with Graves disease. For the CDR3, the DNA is TGTGCCAGCAGCCAAGAGCCAGGCCTCCTCTATGGCTACACCTTC. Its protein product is CASSQEPGLLYGYTF.